A single sample is the source of the 13 T cell receptor beta chains below, sequenced in a study of blood T cells in healthy people across ages. A second about 6 to 12 cycle PCR used barcoded and J-beta primers. TCRdb re-called the 5' RACE reads through MiXCR, storing one row per CDR3 protein. The profile shows around 1,800,000 distinct CDR3 sequences, roughly 43% of them singletons. Sequencing input: blood. Every receptor here comes from a human donor in good health.

This rearrangement joins TRBV2 to TRBJ2-3; D is unresolved. Looked up from germline, CDR1 is SNHLY and CDR2 is FYNNEI. The CDR3 spans 13 residues. The germline V and J ends were trimmed by 4 bases and 8 bases, with 13 bases remaining between them. The CDR3 bases are TGTGCCAGCAGTGTCGCCTCCTCGGGTACGCAGTATTTT. This gives the protein CASSVASSGTQYF.

The chain couples TRBV27 to TRBJ1-2; the D is unclear. Trimming removed 3 bases at V and 2 bases at J, with 7 bases between. CDR1 MNHEY and CDR2 SMNVEV come from the germline V gene (reference sequence). The CDR3 runs to 13 residues. CDR3 sequence (DNA): TGTGCCAGCAGTTTCCAACAAAACTATGGCTACACCTTC. Translating it yields CASSFQQNYGYTF.

The CDR3 reads CAISGFGETQYF. CDR3 coding DNA: TGTGCCATCAGTGGGTTCGGAGAGACCCAGTACTTC. This rearrangement joins TRBV10-3 to TRBJ2-5, with unresolved D. The germline V gene encodes CDR1 ENHRY and CDR2 SYGVKD. The CDR3 contains 12 residues. Trimming cost V 4 bases and J 4 bases, with 7 bases left between them.

V is TRBV28 and J is TRBJ2-3; 7 positions match TRBD2. The junction had 9 bases not matched to a gene; V was cut back by 7 bases and J by 2 bases. This CDR3 region has 15 residues. The germline V gene encodes CDR1 MDHEN and CDR2 SYDVKM. The CDR3 here is CASTLQGRDTDTQYF. The DNA for the CDR3 is TGTGCCAGCACCTTACAAGGGAGGGACACAGATACGCAGTATTTT.

Of note for this clonotype: The junction departs from the called germline gene at one end, perhaps through a read error. The rearrangement uses TRBV11-1 and TRBJ2-1, with D perhaps TRBD2 (6 bases). The better agreement between TRBJ2-7 and the DNA end casts doubt on the J call. Germline CDR1 is SGHAT and CDR2 is FQDESV (reference sequence). This CDR3 comprises 14 residues. The CDR3 DNA reads as TGTGCCAACAGCCGGAGGGGAGGAACCTACGAGCAGTACTTC. It encodes CANSRRGGTYEQYF.

The CDR3 sequence: CASSPRMEDTQYF. In DNA, the CDR3 is TGCGCCAGCAGTCCGCGGATGGAAGATACGCAGTATTTT. This rearrangement joins TRBV5-1 to TRBJ2-3; D gene unclear. Germline assignment: CDR1 SGHRS and CDR2 YFSETQ. The CDR3 has 13 residues. Trimming shortened V by 5 bases and J by 5 bases, and 12 bases separated the two germline ends. Full variable domain (remainder filled in from reference TRBV5-1 and TRBJ2-3): KAGVTQTPRYLIKTRGQQVTLSCSPISGHRSVSWYQQTPGQGLQFLFEYFSETQRNKGNFPGRFSGRQFSNSRSEMNVSTLELGDSALYLCASSPRMEDTQYFGPGTRLTVL.

This clonotype was seen only a few times. V and J are TRBV7-2 and TRBJ2-7, with D possibly TRBD1 on 6 matching bases. The germline V gene has CDR1 SGHTA and CDR2 FQGNSA. Trimming left V 5 bases short and J 3 bases short, with 23 bases between. This CDR3 is built from 17 residues. Here the CDR3 reads CASSPLGPTGLLYEQYF. The CDR3 bases are TGTGCCAGCAGCCCCCTAGGCCCTACAGGGTTACTCTACGAGCAGTACTTC.

The genes are TRBV20-1 and TRBJ1-1, with a weak D call TRBD1 (6 bases). Germline CDR1 and CDR2: DFQATT and SNEGSKA (reference sequence). This CDR3 spans 13 amino acids. V lost 5 bases, J lost 7 bases, and 17 bases lay in between. The CDR3 loop is CSAEYDRSIEAFF. In DNA, the CDR3 is TGCAGTGCTGAATATGACAGGAGTATTGAAGCTTTCTTT.

For the CDR3, the DNA is TGTGCCAGCAGCGTAGGCCCGGACAGGGGGCGAGGGATGACCCAGTACTTC. It is translated as CASSVGPDRGRGMTQYF. V usage is TRBV9 and J usage is TRBJ2-5, with TRBD1 matching over 11 bases. Germline CDR1 reads SGDLS; CDR2 reads YYNGEE. V was clipped by 0 bases and J by 7 bases; unmatched bases: 11. This CDR3 is built from 17 residues.

This clonotype appeared once. The chain employs TRBV12-3 or TRBV12-4 and TRBJ2-2; D ambiguous. Trimming took 7 bases from V and 6 from J, leaving 9 bases between them. There are 12 residues in the CDR3. The CDR3 spells CASIPSAGELFF. CDR3 DNA: TGTGCCAGCATCCCGAGCGCCGGGGAGCTGTTTTTT.

This clonotype was counted between two and nine times. The CDR3 protein is CASSLGLAGQYF. CDR3 DNA sequence: TGTGCCAGCAGCTTAGGTCTAGCGGGGCAGTATTTT. The chain couples TRBV7-2 to TRBJ2-3; 8 bases line up with TRBD2. This CDR3 region has 12 residues. Germline V CDR1 and CDR2: SGHTA, FQGNSA. With 1 base clipped from V and 11 bases from J, the junction kept 2 bases outside the gene matches.

The chain employs TRBV12-3 or TRBV12-4 and TRBJ2-3, with TRBD2 as a possible D gene (6 bases). Trimming shortened V by 6 bases and J by 1 base, and 14 bases separated the two germline ends. The CDR3 spans 15 residues. CDR3 residues: CASRRLGSGTDTQYF. As DNA, the CDR3 is TGTGCCAGCAGGCGACTAGGTTCCGGCACAGATACGCAGTATTTT.

This clonotype was recorded many times. The CDR3, as DNA: TGTGCCAGCAGCCTATCTAGCGGGCTCCAAGAGACCCAGTACTTC. Its protein is CASSLSSGLQETQYF. The chain uses TRBV7-2 and TRBJ2-5; 8 bases map to TRBD2. V lost 5 bases, J lost 1 base, and 6 bases stayed unmatched. This CDR3 region has 15 residues. CDR1 SGHTA and CDR2 FQGNSA come from the germline V gene.